The 20 T cell receptor beta chains in this list originate from one sample, sequenced in a study of OX40 agonist ivuxolimab in advanced cancers. Using immunoSEQ multiplex PCR, the repertoire was profiled, and TCRdb retains in-frame clones only, with some absent. The repertoire holds about 52,000 clones, with 86% as singletons. This specimen was CD4+ or CD8+ T cells sorted from blood, taken in a trial of the OX40 agonist ivuxolimab. These receptors all come from an adult with an advanced solid tumor such as melanoma, head and neck, liver or kidney cancer.

The chain links TRBV5-6 to TRBJ1-5; D might be TRBD1 (5 bases). V lost 2 bases and J lost 2, with 8 bases in between. The CDR3 covers 14 residues. The germline gives CDR1 SGHDT, CDR2 YYEEEE. This chain's CDR3 is CASSFMTGNQPQHF. In nucleotides, the CDR3 is TGTGCCAGCAGCTTTATGACAGGCAATCAGCCCCAGCATTTT.

This clone has only one observation. The genes are TRBV6-4 and TRBJ2-3, with 8 bases identical to TRBD1. The CDR3 loop spans 14 amino acids. The V and J ends lost 11 bases and 5 bases, in that order; junction bases with no gene match: 12. Germline CDR1 reads MRHNA; CDR2 reads SNTAGT. The CDR3 reads CAEVRDRRIDTQYF. The CDR3 DNA sequence: TGTGCCGAAGTCCGGGACAGGAGGATAGATACGCAGTATTTT.

With regard to this clone: This CDR3 is also generated by other DNA sequences in the sample. This chain connects TRBV28 to TRBJ1-1; TRBD1 is a possible D gene (5 bases). Per germline, CDR1 MDHEN and CDR2 SYDVKM. This CDR3 is 13 amino acids long. Trimming left V 2 bases short and J 4 bases short, with 8 bases between. CDR3 in amino acids: CASSLGGGTEAFF. CDR3 DNA: TGTGCCAGCAGTTTAGGGGGGGGCACTGAAGCTTTCTTT.

This clone appeared a few times. The chain carries TRBV13 and TRBJ1-2; maybe TRBD1 (5 bases). Trimming removed 0 bases at V and 7 bases at J, with 18 bases between. The CDR3 runs 16 residues. Germline CDR1 PRHDT, CDR2 FYEKMQ (reference sequence). Here the CDR3 reads CASSLGLGGTSGGYTF. CDR3 nucleotide sequence: TGTGCCAGCAGCTTAGGCCTCGGGGGGACGTCGGGTGGCTACACCTTC.

This clone was detected a few times. The V gene is TRBV5-1, the J gene TRBJ1-2; 7 bases line up with TRBD1. There are 15 residues in the CDR3. The V gene's germline CDR1 is SGHRS and CDR2 YFSETQ. V was pared by 0 bases and J by 6 bases, with 8 bases of the junction left unmatched. The CDR3, as DNA: TGCGCCAGCAGCTTGGCCGCGACAGGGATCAATGGCTACACCTTC. Encoded protein: CASSLAATGINGYTF.

V gene TRBV5-5 combines with J gene TRBJ1-1; D is unresolved. V was clipped by 1 base and J by 7 bases, with 14 bases between them. The V gene's germline CDR1 is SGHKS and CDR2 YYEKEE (reference sequence). The CDR3 totals 14 residues. The CDR3 region has the DNA TGTGCCAGCAGCTTGATAGCGGGTGAGGGTGAAGCTTTCTTT. Translating gives CASSLIAGEGEAFF.

CDR3 residues: CASSSGQGINEQFF. In DNA, the CDR3 is TGCGCCAGCAGCTCGGGACAGGGGATCAATGAGCAGTTCTTC. The chain recombines TRBV5-1 with TRBJ2-1, with 10 bases fitting TRBD1. V trimming: 3 bases; J trimming: 6 bases; junction bases outside the gene matches: 3. There are 14 residues in the CDR3. Germline V gene data show CDR1 as SGHRS and CDR2 as YFSETQ.

The V and J genes are TRBV30 and TRBJ2-2, with 7 bases fitting TRBD1. Looked up from germline, CDR1 is GTSNPN and CDR2 is SVGIG (reference sequence). This CDR3 is built from 15 residues. Trimming at V came to 7 bases and at J to 2 bases, leaving 10 bases not matched to a gene. In DNA form, the CDR3 reads TGTGCCTCCGCAGGACAGGTCCTTAACACCGGGGAGCTGTTTTTT. Translation gives CASAGQVLNTGELFF.

The CDR3 DNA is TGTGCCATCAGTGCAAGGCCAGGGGCTGAGACCCAGTACTTC. Its protein product is CAISARPGAETQYF. The chain carries TRBV10-3 and TRBJ2-5; weak D call: TRBD1 (6 bases). V lost 4 bases and J 5 bases, leaving 14 bases between the germline ends. Germline V lookup: CDR1 ENHRY, CDR2 SYGVKD. The CDR3 loop spans 14 amino acids.

With regard to this clone: Other DNA sequences in this sample translate to the same CDR3. This sequence joins TRBV6-5 and TRBJ1-1; 7 nucleotides match TRBD1. CDR1 is MNHEY and CDR2 is SVGAGI in the germline V gene. Germline trimming cut 0 bases from V and 5 bases from J; bases unmatched to any gene: 3. The CDR3 consists of 14 residues. In DNA, the CDR3 is TGTGCCAGCAGTTACTCCACAGGGGAAACTGAAGCTTTCTTT. It codes for CASSYSTGETEAFF.

V usage is TRBV4-2 and J usage is TRBJ2-3, with TRBD2 matching 10 bases. V was clipped by 0 bases and J by 4 bases; unmatched bases: 10. CDR3 length: 18 residues. Per the germline V gene, CDR1 is LGHNA and CDR2 is YNFKEQ. The CDR3 DNA sequence: TGTGCCAGCAGCCAAGAGGGTGGTAGTAGCGGGGGGTCAGATACGCAGTATTTT. Protein product: CASSQEGGSSGGSDTQYF.

The chain uses TRBV10-1 and TRBJ1-6, with a weak D call TRBD1 (6 bases). CDR3 size: 14 residues. The V gene lost 4 bases and the J gene lost 9 bases, with 13 bases spanning the gap. CDR1 is WNHNN and CDR2 is SYGVQD in the germline V gene (reference sequence). This chain's CDR3 is CASSATGFFSPLHF. CDR3 in DNA: TGCGCCAGCAGTGCCACAGGGTTTTTTTCACCCCTCCACTTT.

The J gene is TRBJ1-2, the V gene TRBV7-2; D call uncertain. Looked up from germline, CDR1 is SGHTA and CDR2 is FQGNSA. CDR3 length equals 13 residues. Trimming removed 2 bases at V and 4 bases at J, with 8 bases between. The CDR3 sequence: CASSLQDLYGYTF. The DNA of the CDR3 is TGTGCCAGCAGCTTACAGGACCTCTATGGCTACACCTTC. Combining the CDR3 with reference TRBV7-2 and TRBJ1-2 gives the whole variable domain GAGVSQSPSNKVTEKGKDVELRCDPISGHTALYWYRQSLGQGLEFLIYFQGNSAPDKSGLPSDRFSAERTGGSVSTLTIQRTQQEDSAVYLCASSLQDLYGYTFGSGTRLTVV.

V usage is TRBV5-1 and J usage is TRBJ1-4; 9 nucleotides line up with TRBD1. CDR3 size: 15 residues. Germline CDR1 is SGHRS and CDR2 is YFSETQ. After removal of 4 bases from V and 7 bases from J, the junction contained 8 bases not matched to a gene. The CDR3 loop is CASSRTTGGSEKLFF. CDR3 sequence (DNA): TGCGCCAGCAGCAGGACGACAGGGGGAAGTGAAAAACTGTTTTTT.

V gene TRBV10-3 combines with J gene TRBJ2-6, with TRBD1 identical over 9 bases. This CDR3 has 17 residues. J lost 2 bases, V lost 6 bases, and 8 bases had no gene match. Looked up from germline, CDR1 is ENHRY and CDR2 is SYGVKD. The CDR3 sequence is CAIRPGTGQAGANVLTF. The CDR3 DNA reads TGTGCCATCAGACCTGGGACAGGGCAAGCTGGGGCCAACGTCCTGACTTTC.

This chain uses TRBV19 with TRBJ2-7; 11 nucleotides agree with TRBD2. V lost 4 bases and J lost 4; bases outside the gene matches: 6. There are 15 residues in the CDR3. Germline V gene sequence: CDR1 LNHDA, CDR2 SQIVND (reference sequence). As DNA, the CDR3 is TGTGCCAGTAGTAAACTAGCGGGGGATTTGTACGAGCAGTACTTC. Encoded protein: CASSKLAGDLYEQYF. Together with reference TRBV19 and TRBJ2-7, the CDR3 gives the full variable domain: DGGITQSPKYLFRKEGQNVTLSCEQNLNHDAMYWYRQDPGQGLRLIYYSQIVNDFQKGDIAEGYSVSREKKESFPLTVTSAQKNPTAFYLCASSKLAGDLYEQYFGPGTRLTVT.

This clone was detected once. Other DNA sequences of this sample code for an identical CDR3. The chain employs TRBV6-6 and TRBJ1-1, with 7 bases fitting TRBD1. The V gene end was trimmed by 6 bases and the J gene end by 3 bases; junction bases not matched to a gene: 10. From germline, CDR1 is MNHNY and CDR2 SVGAGI (reference sequence). This CDR3 is 15 amino acids long. In DNA form, the CDR3 reads TGTGCCAGCAGACCCGGACAGGCTTGGGACACTGAAGCTTTCTTT. Its translation is CASRPGQAWDTEAFF.

The chain links TRBV6-5 to TRBJ2-1, with TRBD1 identical over 8 bases. The CDR3 is made up of 15 amino acids. Germline V gene sequence: CDR1 MNHEY, CDR2 SVGAGI. Unmatched junction bases numbered 6, after V lost 6 bases and J lost 2 bases. Written as DNA, the CDR3 is TGTGCCAGCAGGGACCCGACAGGGGCCTACAATGAGCAGTTCTTC. Amino acid sequence: CASRDPTGAYNEQFF.

J is TRBJ2-3 and V is TRBV18, with D unresolved. The CDR3 extends over 9 amino acids. The ends were cut back, 3 bases at V and 8 bases at J, with 0 bases in the middle. CDR1 is KGHSH and CDR2 is LQKENI in the germline V gene. CDR3 amino acids: CASSPTQYF. The CDR3 DNA reads TGTGCCAGCTCACCTACGCAGTATTTT.

The CDR3, as DNA: TGTGCCAGTAGTATAGAACGGGGAGACACTTCACCCCTCCACTTT. This encodes CASSIERGDTSPLHF. V and J are TRBV19 and TRBJ1-6, with D uncertain. The CDR3 runs 15 residues. The germline V gene encodes CDR1 LNHDA and CDR2 SQIVND (reference sequence). V was clipped by 0 bases and J by 9 bases, with 12 bases between them.